This T cell receptor (beta chain) was captured in a study of T-cell reconstitution after alpha-beta-depleted transplantation in children. This clonotype was seen a few times. The J segment lost 4 bases and the V segment lost 0 bases, leaving 5 bases of the junction unmatched. CDR3 size: 14 residues. CDR1 DFQATT and CDR2 SNEGSKA come from the germline V gene (reference sequence). A library of TCRbeta sequences, prepared with unique molecular identifiers, was generated. TCRdb recomputed calls from the PCR reads with MiXCR, one row per CDR3 protein. Of more than 550,000 distinct CDR3 sequences listed, over 9.5% are singletons.

This chain links TRBV20-1 with TRBJ1-1, with 7 positions matching TRBD1. The starting material was PBMCs from the stem cell graft donor, obtained from the stem cell graft. This sequence originates from a human donor who donated a stem cell graft to a child with acute myeloid leukemia. CDR3 sequence: CSARDQGGITEAFF. The CDR3 region has the DNA TGCAGTGCTAGAGATCAGGGGGGAATCACTGAAGCTTTCTTT.